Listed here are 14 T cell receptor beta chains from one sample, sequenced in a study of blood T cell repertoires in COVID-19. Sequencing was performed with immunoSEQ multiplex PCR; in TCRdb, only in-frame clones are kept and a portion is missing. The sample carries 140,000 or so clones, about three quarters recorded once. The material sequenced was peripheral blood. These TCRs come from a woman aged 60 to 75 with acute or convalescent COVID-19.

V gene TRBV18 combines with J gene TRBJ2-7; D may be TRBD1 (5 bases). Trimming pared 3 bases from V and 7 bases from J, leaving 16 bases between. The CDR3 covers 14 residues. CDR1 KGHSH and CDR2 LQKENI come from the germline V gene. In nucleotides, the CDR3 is TGTGCCAGCTCACCTTTCGGACAAGCTACGGAGCAGTACTTC. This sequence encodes CASSPFGQATEQYF. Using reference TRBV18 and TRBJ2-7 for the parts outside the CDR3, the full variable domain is NAGVMQNPRHLVRRRGQEARLRCSPMKGHSHVYWYRQLPEEGLKFMVYLQKENIIDESGMPKERFSAEFPKEGPSILRIQQVVRGDSAAYFCASSPFGQATEQYFGPGTRLTVT.

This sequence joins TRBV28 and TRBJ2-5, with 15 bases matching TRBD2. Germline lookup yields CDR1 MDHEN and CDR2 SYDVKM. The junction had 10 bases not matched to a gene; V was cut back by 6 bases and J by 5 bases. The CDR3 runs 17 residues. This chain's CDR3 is CASRSLGTSGRLETQYF. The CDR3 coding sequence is TGTGCCAGCAGATCCCTTGGGACTAGCGGGAGGCTGGAGACCCAGTACTTC.

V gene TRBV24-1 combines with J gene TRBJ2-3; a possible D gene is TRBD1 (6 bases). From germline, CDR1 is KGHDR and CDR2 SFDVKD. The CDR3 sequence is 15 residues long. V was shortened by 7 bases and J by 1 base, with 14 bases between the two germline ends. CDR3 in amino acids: CATSNRDTGTDTQYF. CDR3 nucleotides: TGTGCCACCAGCAACCGGGACACAGGCACAGATACGCAGTATTTT.

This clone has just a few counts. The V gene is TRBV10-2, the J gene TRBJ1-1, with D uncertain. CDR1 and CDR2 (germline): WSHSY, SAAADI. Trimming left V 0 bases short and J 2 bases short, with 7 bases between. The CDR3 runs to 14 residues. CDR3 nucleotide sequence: TGCGCCAGCAGTGAGTCCCTTACAAACACTGAAGCTTTCTTT. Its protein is CASSESLTNTEAFF.

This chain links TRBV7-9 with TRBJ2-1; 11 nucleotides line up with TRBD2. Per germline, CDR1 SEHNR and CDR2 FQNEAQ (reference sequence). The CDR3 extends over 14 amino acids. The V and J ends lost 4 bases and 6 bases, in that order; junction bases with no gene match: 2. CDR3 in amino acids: CASSYSGRANEQFF. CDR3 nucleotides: TGTGCCAGCAGCTATAGCGGGAGGGCCAATGAGCAGTTCTTC.

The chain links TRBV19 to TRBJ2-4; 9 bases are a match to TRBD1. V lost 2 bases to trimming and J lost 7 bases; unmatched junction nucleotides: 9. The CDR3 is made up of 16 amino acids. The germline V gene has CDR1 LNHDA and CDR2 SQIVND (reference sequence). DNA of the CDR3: TGTGCCAGTAGTATAATAGGGACAGGGAGCTTGAACATTCAGTACTTC. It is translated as CASSIIGTGSLNIQYF.

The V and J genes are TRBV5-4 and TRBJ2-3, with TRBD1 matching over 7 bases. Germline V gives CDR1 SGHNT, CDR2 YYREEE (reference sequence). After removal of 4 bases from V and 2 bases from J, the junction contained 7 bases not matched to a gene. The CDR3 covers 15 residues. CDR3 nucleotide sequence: TGTGCCAGCAGCCACCCGGGACAGCTCACAGATACGCAGTATTTT. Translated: CASSHPGQLTDTQYF.

CDR3 coding DNA: TGTGCCAGCTCACCACCAGTGTCGGTTGGTGAGCAGTTCTTC. Translation: CASSPPVSVGEQFF. The chain combines TRBV18 with TRBJ2-1; the D is unclear. The germline gives CDR1 KGHSH, CDR2 LQKENI. Trimming removed 0 bases from V and 9 bases from J, with 12 bases in between. This CDR3 is 14 amino acids long.

CDR3 in amino acids: CASSEAQPRVNEQYF. The CDR3 DNA is TGTGCCAGCAGTGAAGCGCAGCCCCGGGTCAACGAGCAGTACTTC. This rearrangement joins TRBV2 to TRBJ2-7; D call uncertain. With 0 bases removed from V and 5 bases from J, the gap between germline ends came to 14 bases. Germline CDR1 SNHLY, CDR2 FYNNEI. CDR3 size: 15 residues.

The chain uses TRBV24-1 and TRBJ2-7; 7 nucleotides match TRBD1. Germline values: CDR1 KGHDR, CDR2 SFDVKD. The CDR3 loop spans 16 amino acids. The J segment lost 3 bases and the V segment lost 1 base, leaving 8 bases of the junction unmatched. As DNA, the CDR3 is TGTGCCACCAGTGATTTAGGGACAGAAGGGGTCTACGAGCAGTACTTC. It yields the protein CATSDLGTEGVYEQYF.

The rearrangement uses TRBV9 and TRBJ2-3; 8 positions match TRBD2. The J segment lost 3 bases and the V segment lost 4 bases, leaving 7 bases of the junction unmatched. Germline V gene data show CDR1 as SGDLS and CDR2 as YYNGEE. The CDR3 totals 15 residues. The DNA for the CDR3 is TGTGCCAGCAGCCCCCGGGTAGCGGGGACAGATACGCAGTATTTT. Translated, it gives CASSPRVAGTDTQYF.

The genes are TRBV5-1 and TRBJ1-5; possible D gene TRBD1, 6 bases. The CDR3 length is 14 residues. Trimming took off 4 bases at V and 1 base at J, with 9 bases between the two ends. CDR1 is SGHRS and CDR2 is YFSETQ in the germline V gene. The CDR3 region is CASSEGGSNQPQHF. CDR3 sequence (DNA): TGCGCCAGCAGCGAGGGGGGGAGCAATCAGCCCCAGCATTTT.

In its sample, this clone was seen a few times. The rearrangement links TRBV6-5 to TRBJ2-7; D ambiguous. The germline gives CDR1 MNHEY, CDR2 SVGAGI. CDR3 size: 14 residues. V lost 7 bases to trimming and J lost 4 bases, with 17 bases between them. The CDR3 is CASTPFAAGYEQYF. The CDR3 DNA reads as TGTGCCAGCACACCTTTCGCCGCCGGTTACGAGCAGTACTTC.

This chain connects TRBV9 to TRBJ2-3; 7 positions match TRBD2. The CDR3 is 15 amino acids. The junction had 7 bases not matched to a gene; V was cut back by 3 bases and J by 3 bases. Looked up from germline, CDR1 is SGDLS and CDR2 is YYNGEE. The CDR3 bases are TGTGCCAGCAGCGGCCTGGGGGGGAGAACAGATACGCAGTATTTT. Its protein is CASSGLGGRTDTQYF. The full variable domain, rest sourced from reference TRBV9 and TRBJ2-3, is DSGVTQTPKHLITATGQRVTLRCSPRSGDLSVYWYQQSLDQGLQFLIQYYNGEERAKGNILERFSAQQFPDLHSELNLSSLELGDSALYFCASSGLGGRTDTQYFGPGTRLTVL.